This TCR beta chain was captured in a study of blood T cell repertoires in COVID-19. Study overall: COVID-19 samples, acute and convalescent, were from the United States, Italy and Spain. PBMCs, B-cell-depleted T cells, or T cells were the source of the cDNA or gDNA that made up the material.

The germline gives CDR1 SGHNT, CDR2 YYREEE (reference sequence). V lost 4 bases and J lost 1; bases outside the gene matches: 7. The CDR3 spans 15 residues. Per the study methods: The assay estimated nucleated cells by amplifying reference gene primers. This table comes from immunoSEQ multiplex PCR, and its TCRdb copy is limited to in-frame clones, with some not included. V, J and clone size derive from that table, while D and trimming were established from the DNA sequence. The table has 240,000 or so clones, more than 75% seen once. This clonotype originated in a woman aged 25 to 39 who had recovered from COVID-19. Sequencing was performed on peripheral blood. The chain uses TRBV5-4 and TRBJ1-1, with 7 positions matching TRBD1. Here the CDR3 DNA reads TGTGCCAGCAGCCCGAAGACAGGGTCGAACACTGAAGCTTTCTTT. This gives the protein CASSPKTGSNTEAFF. Full variable domain (missing parts from reference TRBV5-4 and TRBJ1-1): ETGVTQSPTHLIKTRGQQVTLRCSSQSGHNTVSWYQQALGQGPQFIFQYYREEENGRGNFPPRFSGLQFPNYSSELNVNALELDDSALYLCASSPKTGSNTEAFFGQGTRLTVV.